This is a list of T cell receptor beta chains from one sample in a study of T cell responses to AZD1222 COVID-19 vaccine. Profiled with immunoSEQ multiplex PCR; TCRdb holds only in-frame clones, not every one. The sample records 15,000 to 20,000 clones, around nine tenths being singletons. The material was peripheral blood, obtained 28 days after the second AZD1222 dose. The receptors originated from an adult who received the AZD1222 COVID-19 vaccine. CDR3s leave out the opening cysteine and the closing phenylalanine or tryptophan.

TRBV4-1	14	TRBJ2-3	ASSHAAVDPRGTQY
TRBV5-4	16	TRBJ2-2	ASSGGTGLAVYTGELF
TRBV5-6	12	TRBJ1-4	ASSLSQINEKLF
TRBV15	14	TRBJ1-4	ATSRVGRTPNEKLF
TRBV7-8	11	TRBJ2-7	ASSPLMLGEQY
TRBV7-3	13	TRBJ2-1	ASSYHGSSYNEQF
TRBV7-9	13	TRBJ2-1	ASSPRGAGEVEQF
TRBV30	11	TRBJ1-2	AWRLKGASGYT
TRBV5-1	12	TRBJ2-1	ASSWGQGGDEQF
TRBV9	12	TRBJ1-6	ASSAADSHSPLH
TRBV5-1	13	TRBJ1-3	ASSMRTGSGNTIY
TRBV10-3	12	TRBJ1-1	AISASQMNTEAF
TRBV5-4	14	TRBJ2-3	ASSPARPTPTDTQY
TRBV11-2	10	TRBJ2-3	ASSRTTDTQY